What follows is one T cell receptor beta chain and its context. Its antigen is not known. The data were produced by immunoSEQ multiplex PCR, yet TCRdb's version contains in-frame clones alone and is incomplete. Here the sample spans 1,500 to 2,000 clones, over 30% being singletons. The source of the sample is a study of T cells in localized non-small cell lung cancer. Germline CDR1 is LNHDA and CDR2 is SQIVND (reference sequence). The CDR3 extends over 15 amino acids. V lost 4 bases, J lost 5 bases, and 7 bases stayed unmatched. Study-wide results and limits: Appearance in adjacent lung was seen for a median about 60 of the top 100 tumor clones. There was higher T cell clonality in uninvolved adjacent lung than in tumor, and it was highest there.

Sequenced here: lung tumor tissue, sampled before any cancer treatment. The chain links TRBV19 to TRBJ1-5; the match to TRBD1 covers 8 bases. The origin of this receptor is a woman between 35 and 75 years old with stage I squamous cell lung carcinoma. The CDR3, as DNA: TGTGCCAGTAGTAACGGACAGGGTGGGTATCAGCCCCAGCATTTT. Its translation is CASSNGQGGYQPQHF.